This T cell receptor beta chain was captured by sequencing in a study of shared clonotypes between healthy human individuals. The table came from immunoSEQ multiplex PCR; TCRdb's copy has only in-frame clones and leaves some out. The sample holds approximately 500,000 clones; 90% to 96% are singletons and the top ten take about 0.054%. CDR3 size: 12 residues. V dropped 2 bases and J dropped 1 base, with 5 bases sitting between them. Germline V gene data show CDR1 as GTSNPN and CDR2 as SVGIG (reference sequence). About this clone: Its antigen remains unknown.

Findings and caveats of the study: Non-shared clonotypes displayed generation probabilities falling below those of clonotypes present in all four donors. Around 4.7% of naive CD4 clonotypes were shared across a handful of donors.

V gene TRBV30 combines with J gene TRBJ1-2; D gene ambiguous. The source material was naive CD4+ T cells sorted from blood. Subset specified: CD45RA+ positively selected. The sequence derives from a woman aged 25 to 45 in good health. The CDR3 here is CAWSMSNYGYTF. CDR3 nucleotide sequence: TGTGCCTGGAGTATGAGTAACTATGGCTACACCTTC.